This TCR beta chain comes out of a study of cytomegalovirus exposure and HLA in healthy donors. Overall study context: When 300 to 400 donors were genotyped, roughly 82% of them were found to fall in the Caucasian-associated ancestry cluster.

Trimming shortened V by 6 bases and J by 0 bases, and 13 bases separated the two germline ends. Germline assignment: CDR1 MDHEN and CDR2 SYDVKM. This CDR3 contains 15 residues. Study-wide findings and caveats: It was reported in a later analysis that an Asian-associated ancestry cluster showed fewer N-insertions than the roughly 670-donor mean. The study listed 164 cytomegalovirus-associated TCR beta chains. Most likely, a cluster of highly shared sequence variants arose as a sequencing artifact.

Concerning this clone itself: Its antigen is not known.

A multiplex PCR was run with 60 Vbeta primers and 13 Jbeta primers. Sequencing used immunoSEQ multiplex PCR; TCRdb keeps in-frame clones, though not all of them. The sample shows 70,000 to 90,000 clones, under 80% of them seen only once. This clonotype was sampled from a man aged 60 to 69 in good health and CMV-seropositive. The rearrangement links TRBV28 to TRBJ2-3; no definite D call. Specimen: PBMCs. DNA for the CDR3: TGTGCCAGCAGCTCAGGCTCCGACAGCACAGATACGCAGTATTTT. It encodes CASSSGSDSTDTQYF.